Each of the 20 T cell receptor beta chains below was sequenced from the same sample in a study of T cell responses to AZD1222 COVID-19 vaccine. Clones were sequenced by immunoSEQ multiplex PCR, and TCRdb holds only the in-frame ones, with some missing. The sample carries around 80,000 clones, roughly 90% recorded once. The starting material was peripheral blood, obtained 28 days after the second AZD1222 dose. Receptors were obtained from an adult who received the AZD1222 COVID-19 vaccine.

The chain joins TRBV5-1 to TRBJ2-3; D not resolved. The CDR3 has 11 residues. Between the trimmed V and J ends, which lost 10 bases and 4 bases, there was a span of 10 bases. Germline lookup yields CDR1 SGHRS and CDR2 YFSETQ. The DNA for the CDR3 is TGCGCCCAAGGCCAGGCAGATACGCAGTATTTT. It translates to CAQGQADTQYF.

The rearrangement uses TRBV5-1 and TRBJ2-1, with 9 bases fitting TRBD2. V shed 5 bases and J 7 bases; nucleotides not matched to a gene: 10. The CDR3 extends over 15 amino acids. Germline CDR1 and CDR2: SGHRS and YFSETQ. CDR3 nucleotides: TGCGCCAGCAGGTATAGCGGGAGATCGGAAAATGAGCAGTTCTTC. It yields the protein CASRYSGRSENEQFF.

This rearrangement joins TRBV7-9 to TRBJ2-1; D may correspond to TRBD1 or TRBD2 (6 bases each). V was shortened by 4 bases and J by 4 bases, with 11 bases between the two germline ends. The CDR3 is 14 amino acids. Germline CDR1 and CDR2: SEHNR and FQNEAQ (reference sequence). The chain's CDR3 is CASSSQGLYNEQFF. The CDR3 DNA sequence: TGTGCCAGCAGCTCACAGGGACTGTACAATGAGCAGTTCTTC.

This chain uses TRBV21-1 with TRBJ2-5. TRBV21-1 is flagged as a pseudogene. The CDR3 spans 12 residues. The CDR3 DNA is TGTGCCAGCAGCAAGCCGACGGAGACCCAGTACTTC. Translated, it gives CASSKPTETQYF.

CDR3 nucleotide sequence: TGTGCCAGCAGTTCCTTTTACCGGGGAGAAAAACTGTTTTTT. Its protein is CASSSFYRGEKLFF. The chain uses TRBV28 and TRBJ1-4; D is unresolved. V lost 4 bases and J lost 8, with 14 bases in between. The CDR3 totals 14 residues. Germline V CDR1 and CDR2: MDHEN, SYDVKM.

V and J are TRBV27 and TRBJ1-5; 7 nucleotides line up with TRBD1. The CDR3 extends over 15 amino acids. Germline V CDR1 and CDR2: MNHEY, SMNVEV (reference sequence). V shed 5 bases and J 2 bases; nucleotides not matched to a gene: 6. The chain's CDR3 is CASSQGGAGNQPQHF. CDR3 DNA: TGTGCCAGCAGTCAAGGGGGCGCAGGCAATCAGCCCCAGCATTTT.

V gene TRBV7-2 combines with J gene TRBJ2-7, with D maybe TRBD2 (5 bases). CDR3 length: 13 residues. V was shortened by 1 base and J by 6 bases, with 10 bases between the two germline ends. From germline, CDR1 is SGHTA and CDR2 FQGNSA. CDR3 DNA sequence: TGTGCCAGCAGCTTAGGGCTAGAGGGCGAGCAGTACTTC. Its translation is CASSLGLEGEQYF.

The gene calls are TRBV7-9 and TRBJ2-4; no clear D gene. Germline CDR1 and CDR2: SEHNR and FQNEAQ (reference sequence). V lost 5 bases and J lost 0, with 11 bases in between. The CDR3 has 15 residues. Here the CDR3 DNA reads TGTGCCAGCAGCCGAACAGCCTTAGCCAAAAACATTCAGTACTTC. Translated, it gives CASSRTALAKNIQYF. The whole variable domain, filled in from reference TRBV7-9 and TRBJ2-4, reads DTGVSQNPRHKITKRGQNVTFRCDPISEHNRLYWYRQTLGQGPEFLTYFQNEAQLEKSRLLSDRFSAERPKGSFSTLEIQRTEQGDSAMYLCASSRTALAKNIQYFGAGTRLSVL.

The V gene is TRBV7-6, the J gene TRBJ2-2; 11 bases align to TRBD2. The CDR3 extends over 21 amino acids. Per the germline V gene, CDR1 is SGHVS and CDR2 is FNYEAQ. V lost 3 bases, J lost 7 bases, and 22 bases stayed unmatched. The CDR3 loop is CASSFRTSGLAGEIRGGELFF. The CDR3 region has the DNA TGTGCCAGCAGCTTCCGGACTAGCGGGCTAGCGGGAGAAATTAGGGGCGGGGAGCTGTTTTTT.

In its sample, this clone was seen a few times. J is TRBJ2-5 and V is TRBV11-1; the match to TRBD1 covers 8 bases. V dropped 1 base and J dropped 4; count of bases not matched to a gene: 5. The CDR3 consists of 15 residues. Looked up from germline, CDR1 is SGHAT and CDR2 is FQDESV (reference sequence). DNA of the CDR3: TGTGCCAGCAGCTTAGTTACAGGGGGGCGAGAGACCCAGTACTTC. It specifies CASSLVTGGRETQYF.

V is TRBV28 and J is TRBJ2-4, with 8 bases aligning to TRBD2. V lost 5 bases to trimming and J lost 1 base; unmatched junction nucleotides: 7. Per the germline V gene, CDR1 is MDHEN and CDR2 is SYDVKM. The CDR3 has 16 amino acids. The CDR3 nucleotides read TGTGCCAGCAGTACGAGCGGGAGCTGGGCCAAAAACATTCAGTACTTC. Amino acid sequence: CASSTSGSWAKNIQYF.

The chain carries TRBV19 and TRBJ1-5, with a possible D match to TRBD1 (6 bases). The length of the CDR3 is 14 residues. V was trimmed by 6 bases and J by 0 bases, leaving 9 bases between them. CDR1 is LNHDA and CDR2 is SQIVND in the germline V gene (reference sequence). CDR3 nucleotides: TGTGCCAGTAGCCGGGACATTAGCAATCAGCCCCAGCATTTT. Its protein is CASSRDISNQPQHF.

The chain combines TRBV19 with TRBJ2-6, with D possibly matching TRBD1 (5 bases). The CDR3 extends over 16 amino acids. The V gene lost 7 bases and the J gene lost 0 bases, with 13 bases spanning the gap. Per the germline V gene, CDR1 is LNHDA and CDR2 is SQIVND (reference sequence). The DNA of the CDR3 is TGTGCCAGTAAGGGCAGGGAACTCTCTGGGGCCAACGTCCTGACTTTC. It codes for CASKGRELSGANVLTF.

The chain employs TRBV28 and TRBJ2-2, with D perhaps TRBD2 (5 bases). This CDR3 comprises 18 residues. CDR1 is MDHEN and CDR2 is SYDVKM in the germline V gene. V gave up 5 bases and J gave up 3 bases, with 22 bases separating them. Here the CDR3 reads CASSLRSHRGPYTGELFF. CDR3 sequence (DNA): TGTGCCAGCAGTCTACGCTCTCACAGAGGGCCCTACACCGGGGAGCTGTTTTTT.

The V call is TRBV6-1, the J call TRBJ1-2, with 8 bases lining up with TRBD1. Germline CDR1 reads MNHNS; CDR2 reads SASEGT. The V gene end was trimmed by 0 bases and the J gene end by 4 bases; junction bases not matched to a gene: 1. The CDR3 covers 14 residues. The CDR3 region has the DNA TGTGCCAGCAGTGAAGCGACAGGGGTCTATGGCTACACCTTC. Translation gives CASSEATGVYGYTF.

V is TRBV19 and J is TRBJ1-4; 10 nucleotides match TRBD1. The germline gives CDR1 LNHDA, CDR2 SQIVND (reference sequence). The CDR3 is made up of 15 amino acids. Trimming took 5 bases from V and 7 from J; bases not matched to a gene: 7. The CDR3 DNA reads TGTGCCAGTAGTCCGCGGACAGGGGGGGCTGAAAAACTGTTTTTT. Amino acids: CASSPRTGGAEKLFF.

This clone was picked up a small number of times. The CDR3 region is CASSLVRGVPDTQYF. CDR3 nucleotides: TGTGCCAGCAGCTTGGTCAGGGGAGTTCCAGATACGCAGTATTTT. This chain uses TRBV5-5 with TRBJ2-3; possibly TRBD1 for D (6 bases). V was clipped by 0 bases and J by 4 bases, with 12 bases between them. In germline, CDR1 is SGHKS, CDR2 YYEKEE (reference sequence). The CDR3 runs to 15 residues.

V gene TRBV19 combines with J gene TRBJ2-3; D ambiguous. V was shortened by 6 bases and J by 2 bases, with 15 bases between the two germline ends. Per germline, CDR1 LNHDA and CDR2 SQIVND (reference sequence). This CDR3 is built from 15 residues. CDR3 in DNA: TGTGCCAGTAGGGGTCAGGCAAGGGCCACAGATACGCAGTATTTT. It yields the protein CASRGQARATDTQYF.

This rearrangement joins TRBV3-1 (or the pseudogene TRBV3-2) to TRBJ2-7; 7 nucleotides line up with TRBD2. V was pared by 4 bases and J by 0 bases, with 9 bases of the junction left unmatched. In germline, CDR1 is LGHDT, CDR2 YNNKEL (reference sequence). The CDR3 is 16 residues long. CDR3 nucleotide sequence: TGTGCCAGCAGCCCTCGAGGTAAGCGGGGCTCCTACGAGCAGTACTTC. Translation: CASSPRGKRGSYEQYF.

This chain uses TRBV6-5 with TRBJ2-7; possibly TRBD1 for D (5 bases). The germline gives CDR1 MNHEY, CDR2 SVGAGI. The CDR3 consists of 14 residues. The V end was cut by 5 bases, the J end by 3 bases, with 14 bases between. CDR3 DNA sequence: TGTGCCAGCAGTCAACTCTGGGGCGGCTACGAGCAGTACTTC. Translated, it gives CASSQLWGGYEQYF.